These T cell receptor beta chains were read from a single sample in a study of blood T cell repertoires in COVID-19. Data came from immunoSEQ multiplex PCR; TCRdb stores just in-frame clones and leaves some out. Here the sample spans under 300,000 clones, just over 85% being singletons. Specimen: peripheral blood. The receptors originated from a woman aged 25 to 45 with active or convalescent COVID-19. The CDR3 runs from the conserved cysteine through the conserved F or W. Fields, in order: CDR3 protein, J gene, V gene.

CASSVAPQGGADTQYF	TRBJ2-3	TRBV9
CARASGGPNTGELFF	TRBJ2-2	TRBV10-3
CASSSDTGARTDTQYF	TRBJ2-3	TRBV5-1
CATSSRIVGAQLSLYGYTF	TRBJ1-2	TRBV15
CASSIQGRDTQYF	TRBJ2-3	TRBV19
CASSLNRVGEKLFF	TRBJ1-4	TRBV27
CASSPTSGGTYEQYF	TRBJ2-7	TRBV28
CSVRGQGPGNTIYF	TRBJ1-3	TRBV29-1
CASSYPGVGSTEAFF	TRBJ1-1	TRBV6-5
CASSESGESAEAFF	TRBJ1-1	TRBV2
CASSNYDRALEVAFF	TRBJ1-1	TRBV6-5
CASSPWGLRGNTEAFF	TRBJ1-1	TRBV18
CASSLIMVRLGDEQFF	TRBJ2-1	TRBV7-2
CASSLVTEGEQYF	TRBJ2-7	TRBV7-2